This T cell receptor beta chain originates from a study of OX40 agonist ivuxolimab in advanced cancers. Study-wide context: Aged roughly 20 to 85 with a mean of roughly 65 years, they were more than 80% male.

Some clones are missing from TCRdb's copy, which holds only in-frame ones; the method was immunoSEQ multiplex PCR. The sample consists of 77,000 or so clones, 92% of them appearing once. V was shortened by 5 bases and J by 5 bases, with 15 bases between the two germline ends. The CDR3 spans 14 residues. Germline assignment: CDR1 MRHNA and CDR2 SNTAGT. V is TRBV6-4 and J is TRBJ1-1; D unclear. The clonotype originates from an adult with an advanced solid tumor such as melanoma, head and neck, liver or kidney cancer. Sequenced material: CD4+ or CD8+ T cells sorted from blood, taken in a trial of the OX40 agonist ivuxolimab. The CDR3 is CASSLREFGTEAFF. CDR3 sequence (DNA): TGTGCCAGCAGTCTGAGGGAGTTCGGTACTGAAGCTTTCTTT.